This T cell receptor beta chain was documented in a study of blood T cell repertoires in COVID-19. For the study at large: Italy, Spain and the United States were the sources of the convalescent and acute COVID-19 samples. T cells, B-cell-depleted T cells, or PBMCs supplied cDNA or gDNA.

Authors' analysis steps: By means of reference gene primer amplification, nucleated cell counts were estimated. Some clones are missing from TCRdb's copy, which holds only in-frame ones; the method was immunoSEQ multiplex PCR. V, J and clone size are those of that table, while D and trimming were read from the DNA. This sample has over 90,000 clones, with roughly 90% found just once. The sample was peripheral blood. This TCR was recovered from an older woman with acute or convalescent COVID-19.

In DNA, the CDR3 is TGTGCCACCAGCAGAGAGCGGACGGGACTAGCGGGAGAGGAGACCCAGTACTTC. It specifies CATSRERTGLAGEETQYF. The J gene is TRBJ2-5, the V gene TRBV15, with 14 bases that match TRBD2. Germline V CDR1 and CDR2: LNHNV, YYDKDF (reference sequence). V shed 0 bases, J shed 5 bases, and the junction held 8 bases outside the gene matches. The CDR3 length is 18 residues.